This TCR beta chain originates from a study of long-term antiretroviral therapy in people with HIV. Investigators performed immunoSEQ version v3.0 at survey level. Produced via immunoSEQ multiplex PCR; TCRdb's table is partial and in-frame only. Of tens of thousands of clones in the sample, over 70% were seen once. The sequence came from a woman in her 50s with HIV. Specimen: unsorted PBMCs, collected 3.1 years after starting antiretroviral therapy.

The chain's CDR3 is CASSELASGYNEQFF. CDR3 DNA: TGTGCCAGCAGTGAACTGGCTAGCGGGTACAATGAGCAGTTCTTC. The chain is built from TRBV6-1 and TRBJ2-1; the match to TRBD2 covers 8 bases. J lost 4 bases, V lost 2 bases, and 4 bases had no gene match. Germline V gene data show CDR1 as MNHNS and CDR2 as SASEGT. CDR3 length: 15 residues.